This TCR beta chain comes out of a study of early T cells in non-severe SARS-CoV-2 infection. Germline CDR1 and CDR2: DFQATT and SNEGSKA (reference sequence). V gave up 6 bases and J gave up 5 bases; unmatched junction bases: 13. The CDR3 covers 15 residues. General study results and limits: The matching step, a VDJdb search, favored anti-spike CD8 responses and missed private and CD4 specificities.

The TCR library protocol was used to attach unique molecular identifiers. These identifiers were attached to individual cDNA molecules. TCRdb fed the 5' RACE reads into MiXCR, producing one record per CDR3 protein. The data hold about 94,000 distinct CDR3 sequences, with over 10% observed a single time. This clonotype was recorded at least ten times. Its antigen is unknown. V usage is TRBV20-1 and J usage is TRBJ2-1; TRBD1 matches 7 bases. Sequenced input: whole blood. The receptor was isolated from an adult who was a healthcare worker with PCR-confirmed SARS-CoV-2 infection or an uninfected control (not recorded which). CDR3 in amino acids: CSAILRDSKNNEQFF. DNA of the CDR3: TGCAGTGCCATACTCCGGGACAGCAAAAACAATGAGCAGTTCTTC.